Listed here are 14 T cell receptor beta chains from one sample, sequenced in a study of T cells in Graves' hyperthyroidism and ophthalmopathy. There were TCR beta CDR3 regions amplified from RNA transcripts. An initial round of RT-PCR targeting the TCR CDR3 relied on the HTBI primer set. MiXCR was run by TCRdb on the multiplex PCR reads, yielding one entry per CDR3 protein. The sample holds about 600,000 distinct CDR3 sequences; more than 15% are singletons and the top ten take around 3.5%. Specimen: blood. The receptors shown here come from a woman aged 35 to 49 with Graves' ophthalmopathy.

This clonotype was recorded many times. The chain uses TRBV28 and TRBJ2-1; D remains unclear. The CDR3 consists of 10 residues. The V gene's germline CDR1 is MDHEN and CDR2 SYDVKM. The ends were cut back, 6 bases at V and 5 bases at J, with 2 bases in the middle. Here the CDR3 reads CASSDNEQFF. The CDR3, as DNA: TGTGCCAGCAGCGACAATGAGCAGTTCTTC.

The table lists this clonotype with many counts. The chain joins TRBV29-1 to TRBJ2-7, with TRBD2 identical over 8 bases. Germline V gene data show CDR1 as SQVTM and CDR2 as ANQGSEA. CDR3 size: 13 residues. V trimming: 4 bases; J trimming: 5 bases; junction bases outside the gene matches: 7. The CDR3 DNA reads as TGCAGCGTTGGGGGACTAGGTTTCGACGAGCAGTACTTC. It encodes CSVGGLGFDEQYF.

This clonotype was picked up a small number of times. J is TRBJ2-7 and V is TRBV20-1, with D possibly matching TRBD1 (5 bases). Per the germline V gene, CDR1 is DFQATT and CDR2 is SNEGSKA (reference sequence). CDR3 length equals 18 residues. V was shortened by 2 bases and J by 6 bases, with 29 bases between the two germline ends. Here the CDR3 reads CSARPRDRLSRALGEQYF. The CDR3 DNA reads TGCAGTGCTAGACCTCGCGATAGGCTAAGCAGGGCCCTGGGCGAGCAGTACTTC.

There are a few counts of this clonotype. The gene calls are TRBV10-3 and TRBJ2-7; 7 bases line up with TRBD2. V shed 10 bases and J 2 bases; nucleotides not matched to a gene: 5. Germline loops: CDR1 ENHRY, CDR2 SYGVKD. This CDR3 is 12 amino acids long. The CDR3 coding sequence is TGTGCCACATCAGCGGGAACCTACGAGCAGTACTTC. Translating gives CATSAGTYEQYF.

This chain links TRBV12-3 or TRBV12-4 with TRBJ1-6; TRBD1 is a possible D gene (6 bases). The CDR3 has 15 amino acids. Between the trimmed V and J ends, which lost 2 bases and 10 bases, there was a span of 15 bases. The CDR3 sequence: CASSLYNRAGSPLHF. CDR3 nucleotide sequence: TGTGCCAGCAGTTTATATAACAGGGCTGGCTCACCCCTCCACTTT.

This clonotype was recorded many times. The CDR3 is CASSLAQLNTEAFF. Here the CDR3 DNA reads TGCGCCAGCAGCTTGGCACAGTTGAACACTGAAGCTTTCTTT. This chain joins TRBV5-1 and TRBJ1-1; D not certain. With 0 bases removed from V and 0 bases from J, the gap between germline ends came to 6 bases. CDR3 size: 14 residues. Germline CDR1 is SGHRS and CDR2 is YFSETQ.

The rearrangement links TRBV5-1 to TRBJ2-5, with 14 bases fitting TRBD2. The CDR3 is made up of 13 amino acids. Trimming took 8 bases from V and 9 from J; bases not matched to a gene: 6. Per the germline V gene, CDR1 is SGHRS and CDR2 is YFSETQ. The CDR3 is CARLGLAGEAQYF. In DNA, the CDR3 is TGCGCCAGATTGGGACTAGCGGGGGAGGCCCAGTACTTC.

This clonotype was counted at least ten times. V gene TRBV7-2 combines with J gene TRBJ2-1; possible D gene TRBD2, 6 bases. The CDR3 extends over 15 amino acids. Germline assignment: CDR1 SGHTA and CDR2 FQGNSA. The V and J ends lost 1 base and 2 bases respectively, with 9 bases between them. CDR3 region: CASSLVGGTYNEQFF. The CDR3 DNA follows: TGTGCCAGCAGCTTAGTTGGGGGGACCTACAATGAGCAGTTCTTC.

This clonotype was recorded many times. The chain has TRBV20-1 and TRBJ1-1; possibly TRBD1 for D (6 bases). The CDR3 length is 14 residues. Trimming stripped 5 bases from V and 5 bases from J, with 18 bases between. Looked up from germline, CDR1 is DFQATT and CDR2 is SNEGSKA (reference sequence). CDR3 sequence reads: CSAVNRESRTEAFF. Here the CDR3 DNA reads TGCAGTGCTGTGAACAGGGAGTCGAGGACTGAAGCTTTCTTT.

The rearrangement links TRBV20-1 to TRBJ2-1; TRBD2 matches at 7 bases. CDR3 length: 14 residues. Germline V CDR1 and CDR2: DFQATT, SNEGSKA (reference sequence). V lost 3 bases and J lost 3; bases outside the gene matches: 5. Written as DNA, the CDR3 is TGCAGTGCTAGGCCCGGGGACTACTACAATGAGCAGTTCTTC. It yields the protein CSARPGDYYNEQFF.

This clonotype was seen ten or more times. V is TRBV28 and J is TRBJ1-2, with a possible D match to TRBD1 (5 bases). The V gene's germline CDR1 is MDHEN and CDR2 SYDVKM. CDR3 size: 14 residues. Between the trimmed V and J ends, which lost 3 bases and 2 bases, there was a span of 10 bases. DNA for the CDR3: TGTGCCAGCAGTTTTCGGGCAGGGAACTATGGCTACACCTTC. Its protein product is CASSFRAGNYGYTF.

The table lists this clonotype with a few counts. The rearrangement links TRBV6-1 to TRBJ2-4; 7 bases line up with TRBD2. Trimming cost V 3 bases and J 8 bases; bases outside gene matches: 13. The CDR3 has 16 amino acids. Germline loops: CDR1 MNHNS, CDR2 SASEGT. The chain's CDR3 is CASSDANERDPHIQYF. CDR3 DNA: TGTGCCAGCAGTGATGCCAACGAGCGGGACCCGCACATTCAGTACTTC.

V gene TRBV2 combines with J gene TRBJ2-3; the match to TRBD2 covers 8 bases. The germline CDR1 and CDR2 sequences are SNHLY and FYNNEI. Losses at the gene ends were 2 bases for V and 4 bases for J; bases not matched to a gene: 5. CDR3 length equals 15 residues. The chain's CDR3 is CASSESGLVADTQYF. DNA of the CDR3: TGTGCCAGCAGTGAATCGGGACTAGTTGCAGATACGCAGTATTTT.

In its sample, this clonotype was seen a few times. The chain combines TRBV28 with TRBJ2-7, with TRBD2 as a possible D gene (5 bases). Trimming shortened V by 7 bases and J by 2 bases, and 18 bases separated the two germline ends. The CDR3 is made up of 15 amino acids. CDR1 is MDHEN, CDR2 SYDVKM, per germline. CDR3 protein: CASTPAGTSTYEQYF. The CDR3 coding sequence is TGTGCCAGCACCCCCGCGGGCACCTCGACCTACGAGCAGTACTTC.